A selection of T cell receptor beta chains follows, all from one sample in a study of cytomegalovirus exposure and HLA in healthy donors. This table comes from immunoSEQ multiplex PCR, and its TCRdb copy is limited to in-frame clones, with some not included. The table records 200,000 to 300,000 clones, 90% of them present only once. Sequencing was carried out using PBMCs. The receptors were sampled from a woman aged 25 to 39 in good health and CMV-seronegative. Both conserved end residues are part of each CDR3. The D gene is left open where the match is weak. Not all rows give a size; the values are once, few, many and, for expanded clones, a class.

j_call | v_call | d_call | clone_size | cdr3_nt | cdr3_aa
TRBJ2-2 | TRBV2 | TRBD2 | - | TGTGCCAGCAGTGAGGAGCGGGAGAACACCGGGGAGCTGTTTTTT | CASSEERENTGELFF
TRBJ2-1 | TRBV19 | - | - | TGTGCCAGTAGTATACAGACCGTTCCCTACAATGAGCAGTTCTTC | CASSIQTVPYNEQFF
TRBJ1-1 | TRBV29-1 | - | - | TGCAGCGTTCATTCTGGGACTGAAGCTTTCTTT | CSVHSGTEAFF
TRBJ2-1 | TRBV7-2 | - | - | TGTGCCAGCAGCCCCCGGGCAGGAGGGAATGAGCAGTTCTTC | CASSPRAGGNEQFF
TRBJ2-5 | TRBV10-3 | TRBD2 | - | TGTGCCGCCCAGCGGGAGGGCCGGGAGACCCAGTACTTC | CAAQREGRETQYF
TRBJ2-1 | TRBV6-5 | TRBD1 | once | TGTGCCAGCAGTTTGGACAGGGTCGTAAATGAGCAGTTCTTC | CASSLDRVVNEQFF
TRBJ1-1 | TRBV5-4 | - | - | TGTGCCAGCAGTATAGAAGCAGCGGATACTGAAGCTTTCTTT | CASSIEAADTEAFF
TRBJ2-3 | TRBV7-9 | - | - | TGTGCCAGCAGCTTAGCGGTAACAGGCCTAGATACGCAGTATTTT | CASSLAVTGLDTQYF
TRBJ2-7 | TRBV28 | TRBD1 | - | TGTGCCAGCAGAGGTGGACAGGTTCCACGCGAGCAGTACTTC | CASRGGQVPREQYF
TRBJ2-1 | TRBV5-1 | - | - | TGCGCCAGCAGCTTGGCTGCGGGGGAGCAGTTCTTC | CASSLAAGEQFF
TRBJ1-5 | TRBV28 | - | - | TGTGCCAGCAGTTTGATAAGGGGTGTCCCCCAGCATTTT | CASSLIRGVPQHF
TRBJ2-4 | TRBV7-2 | - | - | TGTGCCAGCAGCCCTATTGGCGGGGAATTTAACATTCAGTACTTC | CASSPIGGEFNIQYF
TRBJ2-1 | TRBV13 | - | - | TGTGCCAGCCTCGACGGGTCGAGCTCCTACAATGAGCAGTTCTTC | CASLDGSSSYNEQFF
TRBJ2-7 | TRBV7-2 | TRBD1 | - | TGTGCCAGCAGCTTAATCCCCGACAGGGCCAACGAGCAGTACTTC | CASSLIPDRANEQYF
TRBJ1-2 | TRBV5-1 | - | once | TGCGCCAGCAGCTTCGACAGACCCAACTATGGCTACACCTTC | CASSFDRPNYGYTF
TRBJ2-5 | TRBV7-6 | TRBD2 | - | TGTGCCAGCAGCATTAGCGGGAACCAAGAGACCCAGTACTTC | CASSISGNQETQYF
TRBJ1-1 | TRBV19 | - | - | TGTGCCAGTGGGGGTACTGAAGCTTTCTTT | CASGGTEAFF
TRBJ2-4 | TRBV4-3 | - | - | TGCGCCAGCAGCCAAGACGCGGCCGGGATGGGTTCGGCCAAAAACATTCAGTACTTC | CASSQDAAGMGSAKNIQYF
TRBJ2-7 | TRBV5-8 | - | - | TGTGCCAGCAGCTTGACGGTGCTCTCCTACGAGCAGTACTTC | CASSLTVLSYEQYF
TRBJ2-2 | TRBV6-5 | - | - | TGTGCCAGCAGTTACAATCCTACCTACACCGGGGAGCTGTTTTTT | CASSYNPTYTGELFF
TRBJ2-7 | TRBV29-1 | - | - | TGCAGCGTTGTGGGAATGGGGAGCTACGAGCAGTACTTC | CSVVGMGSYEQYF
TRBJ2-2 | TRBV2 | TRBD2 | - | TGTGCCAGCAGTCCTAGCGGGCTGAACACCGGGGAGCTGTTTTTT | CASSPSGLNTGELFF
TRBJ2-1 | TRBV19 | - | once | TGTGCCAGTAGCTCGGACAGTCACTCCTACAATGAGCAGTTCTTC | CASSSDSHSYNEQFF
TRBJ2-7 | TRBV4-3 | - | once | TGCGCCAGCAGCCAAGGGACAGCGACCTACGAGCAGTACTTC | CASSQGTATYEQYF
TRBJ2-1 | TRBV5-4 | - | - | TGTGCCAGCAGACCTGATCGGGGCTCCTACAATGAGCAGTTCTTC | CASRPDRGSYNEQFF
TRBJ2-2 | TRBV4-3 | - | - | TGCGCCAGCAGCCAAGATATGGCTAGCTTCGTTCCCGGGGAGCTGTTTTTT | CASSQDMASFVPGELFF
TRBJ2-2 | TRBV7-8 | - | - | TGTGCCAGCAGCTTAGCGTACGGGGAGCTGTTTTTT | CASSLAYGELFF
TRBJ2-5 | TRBV27 | - | - | TGTGCCAGCAGTTCCGCCTCGGAAGAGACCCAGTACTTC | CASSSASEETQYF
TRBJ2-1 | TRBV13 | - | once | TGTGCCAGCAGCTTAATGTTGGGGCGGGAAAGGAATGAGCAGTTCTTC | CASSLMLGRERNEQFF
TRBJ1-2 | TRBV5-1 | - | - | TGCGCCAGCAGCCGGGAAGGGACGTCCACTAACTATGGCTACACCTTC | CASSREGTSTNYGYTF
TRBJ1-2 | TRBV21-1 | - | - | TGTGCCAAAGACAGGGGGGGGTATGGCTACACCTTC | CAKDRGGYGYTF
TRBJ1-1 | TRBV23-1 | - | - | TGCGCCAGCAGTCAATTGTCACAGAACACTGAAGCTTTCTTT | CASSQLSQNTEAFF
TRBJ1-1 | TRBV5-1 | TRBD1 | - | TGCGCCAGCAGCTTAAACAGGGGGCTGAACACTGAAGCTTTCTTT | CASSLNRGLNTEAFF
TRBJ2-7 | TRBV21-1 | - | - | TGTGCCAGCAGCAAAGGGGGACTAGCGGAGTCCTACGAGCAGTACTTC | CASSKGGLAESYEQYF
TRBJ1-1 | TRBV28 | TRBD1 | - | TGTGCCACTACAAGGGACAGCCGAAAGAACACTGAAGCTTTCTTT | CATTRDSRKNTEAFF
TRBJ2-2 | TRBV9 | TRBD1 | - | TGTGCCAGCAGCGCCCGGGACAGCTACACCGGGGAGCTGTTTTTT | CASSARDSYTGELFF
TRBJ2-1 | TRBV5-1 | TRBD2 | - | TGCGCCAGCAGCGGGGGACTAGGATCCTACAATGAGCAGTTCTTC | CASSGGLGSYNEQFF
TRBJ2-7 | TRBV30 | TRBD2 | - | TGTGCCTGGAGAACTAGCGGGAGAAGCGAGCAGTACTTC | CAWRTSGRSEQYF
TRBJ2-1 | TRBV25-1 | TRBD1 | - | TGTGCCAGCAGAACCGCCGGGACAGGGCTATACAATGAGCAGTTCTTC | CASRTAGTGLYNEQFF
TRBJ1-2 | TRBV18 | - | - | TGTGCCAGCTCACCTAAGGCAGAGCATGGCTACACCTTC | CASSPKAEHGYTF
TRBJ1-1 | TRBV5-1 | - | - | TGCGCCAGCAGCAATAGACAGGCCAGGGACACTGAAGCTTTCTTT | CASSNRQARDTEAFF
TRBJ2-5 | TRBV27 | - | - | TGTGCCAGCAGTCCCTCCCCTAGGGGAGGGACCCAGTACTTC | CASSPSPRGGTQYF
TRBJ2-2 | TRBV5-6 | TRBD1 | - | TGTGCCAGCAGCTTGGCCACAGGGGCCGGGGAGCTGTTTTTT | CASSLATGAGELFF
TRBJ1-3 | TRBV12-5 | TRBD1 | - | TGTGCTAGTGGGGCCGGGACAGGGGGGTTTTACGTAAACACCATATATTTT | CASGAGTGGFYVNTIYF
TRBJ2-5 | TRBV7-7 | TRBD2 | - | TGTGCCAGATTCCAGCGGGACGGGCAAGAGACCCAGTACTTC | CARFQRDGQETQYF
TRBJ2-1 | TRBV11-2 | TRBD1 | - | TGTGCCAGCAGCTCTGGCAGGGGGTCTGAGCAGTTCTTC | CASSSGRGSEQFF
TRBJ2-7 | TRBV4-3 | - | - | TGCGCCAGCAGCCCACGGGCCCAGAGCTCCTACGAGCAGTACTTC | CASSPRAQSSYEQYF
TRBJ1-2 | TRBV5-6 | - | - | TGTGCCAGCAGCCTCGGTACCTATGGCTACACCTTC | CASSLGTYGYTF
TRBJ2-1 | TRBV15 | TRBD2 | once | TGTGCCACCAGCAGAGGGGGCAGGACTAGCGGGAGGAAAGAGCAGTTCTTC | CATSRGGRTSGRKEQFF